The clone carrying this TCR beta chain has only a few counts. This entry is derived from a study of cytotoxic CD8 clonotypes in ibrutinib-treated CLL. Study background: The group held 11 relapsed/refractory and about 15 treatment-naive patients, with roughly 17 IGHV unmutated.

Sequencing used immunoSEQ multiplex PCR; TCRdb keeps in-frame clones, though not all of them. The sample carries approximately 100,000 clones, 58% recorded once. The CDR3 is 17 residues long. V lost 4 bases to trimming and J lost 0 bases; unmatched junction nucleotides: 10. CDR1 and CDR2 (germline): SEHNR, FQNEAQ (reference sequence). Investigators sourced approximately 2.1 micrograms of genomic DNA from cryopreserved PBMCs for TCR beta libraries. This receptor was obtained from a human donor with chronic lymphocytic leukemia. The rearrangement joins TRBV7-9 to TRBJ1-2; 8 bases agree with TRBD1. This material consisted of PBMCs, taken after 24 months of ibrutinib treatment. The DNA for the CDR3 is TGTGCCAGCAGCTCAATTATTCCGACAGGGGCTAACTATGGCTACACCTTC. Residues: CASSSIIPTGANYGYTF.